The clone carrying this T cell receptor (beta chain) was counted ten times or more. This record belongs to a study of breast tumors, draining lymph nodes, adjacent tissues. Each CDR3 protein gets one entry after TCRdb re-called the multiplex PCR reads with MiXCR. The sample lists about 140,000 distinct CDR3 sequences; around a third were seen once. Trimming pared 5 bases from V and 1 base from J, leaving 10 bases between. The CDR3 totals 14 residues. The germline V gene encodes CDR1 MNHNS and CDR2 SASEGT. The lymph nodes were axillary draining lymph nodes from breast cancer patients. This chain uses TRBV6-1 with TRBJ2-3; tentatively, D is TRBD1 (6 bases). The sequence derives from a female donor with breast cancer. Some clones in this sample may be carry-over from other donors' samples. Sequenced sample: axillary lymph node tissue. The CDR3 region is CASSYRTGTDTQYF. The CDR3 DNA is TGTGCCAGCAGTTACCGGACAGGCACAGATACGCAGTATTTT.